These T cell receptor beta chains were read from a single sample in a study of blood T cell repertoires in COVID-19. This table comes from immunoSEQ multiplex PCR, and its TCRdb copy is limited to in-frame clones, with some not included. The sample shows about 280,000 clones, roughly 88% of them seen only once. The source material was PBMCs or T cells enriched from blood (not recorded which). These TCRs come from a woman in her twenties or thirties who had recovered from COVID-19. CDR3s include the opening cysteine and the closing phenylalanine or tryptophan. The order of the fields is CDR3 DNA, CDR3 protein, clone size, V gene, J gene, D gene. The D gene is left open where the match is weak. Rows may omit the clone size; those that give it use once, few, many or a size class.

cdr3_nt: TGTGCCATCAGTGAGTCGAAGACGCGACTTTCCTATGGCTACACCTTC; cdr3_aa: CAISESKTRLSYGYTF; clone_size: -; v_call: TRBV10-3; j_call: TRBJ1-2; d_call: -
cdr3_nt: TGTGCCAGCAGTCTACCATCCCTCGGGACAGGGAGCTACGAGCAGTACTTC; cdr3_aa: CASSLPSLGTGSYEQYF; clone_size: -; v_call: TRBV6-2/TRBV6-3; j_call: TRBJ2-7; d_call: TRBD1
cdr3_nt: TGTGCCTGGGATTGGGGGACAGGGGGCACAGATACGCAGTATTTT; cdr3_aa: CAWDWGTGGTDTQYF; clone_size: -; v_call: TRBV30; j_call: TRBJ2-3; d_call: TRBD1
cdr3_nt: TGTGCCACCAGCAGGCCCGGGACAGGGAGAAACACCATATATTTT; cdr3_aa: CATSRPGTGRNTIYF; clone_size: -; v_call: TRBV15; j_call: TRBJ1-3; d_call: TRBD1
cdr3_nt: TGTGCCAGCAGACCGGATGGGACAGGACCCTACAATGAGCAGTTCTTC; cdr3_aa: CASRPDGTGPYNEQFF; clone_size: -; v_call: TRBV27; j_call: TRBJ2-1; d_call: TRBD1
cdr3_nt: TGTGCCAGTACCCAGGGGACGCAGAATTCACCCCTCCACTTT; cdr3_aa: CASTQGTQNSPLHF; clone_size: -; v_call: TRBV19; j_call: TRBJ1-6; d_call: -
cdr3_nt: TGCGCCAGCAGACCGGGACAGCCTCTCTATGGCTACACCTTC; cdr3_aa: CASRPGQPLYGYTF; clone_size: -; v_call: TRBV5-1; j_call: TRBJ1-2; d_call: TRBD1
cdr3_nt: TGTGCCAGCAGCCAGACCCCCGCCGGAGACTTC; cdr3_aa: CASSQTPAGDF; clone_size: -; v_call: TRBV7-9; j_call: TRBJ2-5; d_call: -
cdr3_nt: TGTGCCAAATACAATCAGCCCCAGCATTTT; cdr3_aa: CAKYNQPQHF; clone_size: -; v_call: TRBV19; j_call: TRBJ1-5; d_call: -
cdr3_nt: TGTGCCAGCAGCTTCGCGACAGGGGGCGTCACCTTTAGAGGCTACACCTTC; cdr3_aa: CASSFATGGVTFRGYTF; clone_size: once; v_call: TRBV7-2; j_call: TRBJ1-2; d_call: TRBD1
cdr3_nt: TGTGCCAGCAGCTCAGGTCCCCAAGAGACCCAGTACTTC; cdr3_aa: CASSSGPQETQYF; clone_size: -; v_call: TRBV11-2; j_call: TRBJ2-5; d_call: -
cdr3_nt: TGTGCCAGCAGCGGGGGGACAGGGAACCCTGAAGCTTTCTTT; cdr3_aa: CASSGGTGNPEAFF; clone_size: -; v_call: TRBV5-4; j_call: TRBJ1-1; d_call: TRBD1
cdr3_nt: TGTGCCTGGAGCCGGACCGGGACAAGGGGCTATGGCTACACCTTC; cdr3_aa: CAWSRTGTRGYGYTF; clone_size: -; v_call: TRBV30; j_call: TRBJ1-2; d_call: -
cdr3_nt: TGCAGCGTTAGAGGAAGAGCGGGAGGCCAGGGGGAGCAGTACTTC; cdr3_aa: CSVRGRAGGQGEQYF; clone_size: -; v_call: TRBV29-1; j_call: TRBJ2-7; d_call: TRBD2
cdr3_nt: TGTGCCAGCACCCTGGACCACGGGGTCTATGGCTACACCTTC; cdr3_aa: CASTLDHGVYGYTF; clone_size: few; v_call: TRBV28; j_call: TRBJ1-2; d_call: -
cdr3_nt: TGCGCCAGCAGCTTGGACTGGAGGGGCTACACCTTC; cdr3_aa: CASSLDWRGYTF; clone_size: -; v_call: TRBV5-1; j_call: TRBJ1-2; d_call: -
cdr3_nt: TGTGCCAGCAGCCCTTCTCCGGGACAGGGGGCAGGTAATCAGCCCCAGCATTTT; cdr3_aa: CASSPSPGQGAGNQPQHF; clone_size: -; v_call: TRBV28; j_call: TRBJ1-5; d_call: TRBD1
cdr3_nt: TGTGCCAGCAGTATAGGACAGGGGGAACCCTACGAGCAGTACTTC; cdr3_aa: CASSIGQGEPYEQYF; clone_size: -; v_call: TRBV2; j_call: TRBJ2-7; d_call: TRBD1
cdr3_nt: TGTGCCAGCAGTTCGTCACTAGACAGCGGGCGTTCACCCCTCCACTTT; cdr3_aa: CASSSSLDSGRSPLHF; clone_size: -; v_call: TRBV27; j_call: TRBJ1-6; d_call: -
cdr3_nt: TGTGCCAGCAGTTCCGACACTCGGAAGCAGAAAGAAGCTTTCTTT; cdr3_aa: CASSSDTRKQKEAFF; clone_size: -; v_call: TRBV6-5; j_call: TRBJ1-1; d_call: -
cdr3_nt: TGTGCCAGCAGCCCAACGTTCCTAGCGGGAGTCTTTGACGGGGAGCTGTTTTTT; cdr3_aa: CASSPTFLAGVFDGELFF; clone_size: -; v_call: TRBV27; j_call: TRBJ2-2; d_call: TRBD2
cdr3_nt: TGTGCCAGCAGCCCCGGGCCAGGGTATAGCAATCAGCCCCAGCATTTT; cdr3_aa: CASSPGPGYSNQPQHF; clone_size: -; v_call: TRBV5-5; j_call: TRBJ1-5; d_call: -
cdr3_nt: TGTGCCAGCAATCGTGGAGGGACGAGGGGCAATGAGCAGTTCTTC; cdr3_aa: CASNRGGTRGNEQFF; clone_size: -; v_call: TRBV9; j_call: TRBJ2-1; d_call: -
cdr3_nt: TGTGCCAGCAGTCGGGGAGATGGCGATTCCTACAATGAGCAGTTCTTC; cdr3_aa: CASSRGDGDSYNEQFF; clone_size: -; v_call: TRBV7-2; j_call: TRBJ2-1; d_call: -
cdr3_nt: TGCGCCAGCAGCCAAGTAATGGCCTCGTATGGCTACACCTTC; cdr3_aa: CASSQVMASYGYTF; clone_size: -; v_call: TRBV4-3; j_call: TRBJ1-2; d_call: -
cdr3_nt: TGTGCCAGCAGTGTGACAGGGGGCGGTTCACCCCTCCACTTT; cdr3_aa: CASSVTGGGSPLHF; clone_size: -; v_call: TRBV25-1; j_call: TRBJ1-6; d_call: TRBD1
cdr3_nt: TGTGCCAGCAGCGTAGATCCCCTAGCGGGAGACACCGGGGAGCTGTTTTTT; cdr3_aa: CASSVDPLAGDTGELFF; clone_size: -; v_call: TRBV9; j_call: TRBJ2-2; d_call: TRBD2
cdr3_nt: TGTGCCAGCAGGGGGGGTTCGGGGACCCAGTACTTC; cdr3_aa: CASRGGSGTQYF; clone_size: -; v_call: TRBV7-2; j_call: TRBJ2-5; d_call: -
cdr3_nt: TGTGCCAGCAGCATCCCGGGGAGAAGCAATCAGCCCCAGCATTTT; cdr3_aa: CASSIPGRSNQPQHF; clone_size: -; v_call: TRBV21-1; j_call: TRBJ1-5; d_call: -
cdr3_nt: TGTGCCAGTAGTCCGAGAGGTGGGACAGGGCTGAGGGAGCTGTTTTTT; cdr3_aa: CASSPRGGTGLRELFF; clone_size: -; v_call: TRBV19; j_call: TRBJ2-2; d_call: TRBD1
cdr3_nt: TGTGCCAGCAGTTTCGCCAGGTACTCCTACGAGCAGTACTTC; cdr3_aa: CASSFARYSYEQYF; clone_size: -; v_call: TRBV28; j_call: TRBJ2-7; d_call: -
cdr3_nt: TGTGCCAGCACTGACGTCTACACCGGGGAGCTGTTTTTT; cdr3_aa: CASTDVYTGELFF; clone_size: -; v_call: TRBV2; j_call: TRBJ2-2; d_call: -
cdr3_nt: TGTGCCAGCAGCTTAGTACGGGTGGAGGGCTACACCTTC; cdr3_aa: CASSLVRVEGYTF; clone_size: -; v_call: TRBV7-2; j_call: TRBJ1-2; d_call: -